This TCR beta chain was captured by sequencing in a study of cytomegalovirus exposure and HLA in healthy donors. Findings and limits, study-wide: The authors considered a cluster of highly shared sequence variants likely to be a sequencing artifact.

The germline gives CDR1 MNHNS, CDR2 SASEGT. This CDR3 has 15 amino acids. V dropped 7 bases and J dropped 2; count of bases not matched to a gene: 9. Use of 60 Vbeta and 13 Jbeta primers characterized the PCR. The table came from immunoSEQ multiplex PCR; TCRdb's copy has only in-frame clones and leaves some out. The sample holds 50,000 or so clones, roughly three fifths seen once. As regards this clone: Its cognate antigen is unknown.

The material sequenced was PBMCs. The chain is built from TRBV6-1 and TRBJ1-2; 8 bases fit TRBD1. This clonotype was sampled from a human donor in good health. The CDR3 DNA is TGTGCCAGCAAATATACAGGGGGGGGGAACTATGGCTACACCTTC. Translation gives CASKYTGGGNYGYTF.